One T cell receptor beta chain is described in this entry. Authors' methods: Estimates of nucleated cell counts were drawn from the amplification of reference gene primers. The method was immunoSEQ multiplex PCR; TCRdb's version includes in-frame clones alone and lacks a portion of them. V and J calls and clone size are given by that table; D and trimming were obtained from the DNA. Among 60,000 to 70,000 clones listed, approximately 88% were seen once. The J segment lost 2 bases and the V segment lost 4 bases, leaving 8 bases of the junction unmatched. The CDR3 consists of 17 residues. Germline CDR1 is LGHNA and CDR2 is YNFKEQ. These data belong to a study of blood T cell repertoires in COVID-19. As for the study in general: There were acute and convalescent COVID-19 samples, and they came from the United States, Italy and Spain. Sources were T cells, B-cell-depleted T cells, or PBMCs; the material itself was cDNA or gDNA.

Input material: peripheral blood. This TCR was sampled from a man aged 50 to 59 with active COVID-19. This chain joins TRBV4-2 and TRBJ2-3; 11 bases align to TRBD2. CDR3 sequence (DNA): TGTGCCAGCAGCCTCGAATCTAGCGGGGGGACCACAGATACGCAGTATTTT. Residues: CASSLESSGGTTDTQYF.